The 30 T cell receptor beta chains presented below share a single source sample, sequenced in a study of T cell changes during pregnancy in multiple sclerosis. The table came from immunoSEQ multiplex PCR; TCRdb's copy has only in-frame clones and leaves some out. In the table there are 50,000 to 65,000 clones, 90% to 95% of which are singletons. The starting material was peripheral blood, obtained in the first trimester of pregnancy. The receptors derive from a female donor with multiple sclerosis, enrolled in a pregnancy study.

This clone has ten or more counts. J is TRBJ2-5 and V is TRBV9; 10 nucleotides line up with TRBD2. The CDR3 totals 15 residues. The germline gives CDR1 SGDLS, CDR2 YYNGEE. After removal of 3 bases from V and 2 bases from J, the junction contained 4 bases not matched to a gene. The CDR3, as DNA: TGTGCCAGCAGCGCTTCGGGACTAGCGCAAGAGACCCAGTACTTC. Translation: CASSASGLAQETQYF.

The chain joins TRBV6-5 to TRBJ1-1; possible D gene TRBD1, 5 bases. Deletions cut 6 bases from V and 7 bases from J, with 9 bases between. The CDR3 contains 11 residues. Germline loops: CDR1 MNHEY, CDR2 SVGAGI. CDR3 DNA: TGTGCCAGCAGGGGACTGGTTGAAGCTTTCTTT. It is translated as CASRGLVEAFF.

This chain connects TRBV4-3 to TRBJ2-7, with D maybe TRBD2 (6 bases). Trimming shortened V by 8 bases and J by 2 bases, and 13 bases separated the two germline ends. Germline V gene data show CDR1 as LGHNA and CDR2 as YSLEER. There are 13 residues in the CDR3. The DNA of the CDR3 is TGCGCCAGCTCCACGGGACTTACCTACGAGCAGTACTTC. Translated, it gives CASSTGLTYEQYF.

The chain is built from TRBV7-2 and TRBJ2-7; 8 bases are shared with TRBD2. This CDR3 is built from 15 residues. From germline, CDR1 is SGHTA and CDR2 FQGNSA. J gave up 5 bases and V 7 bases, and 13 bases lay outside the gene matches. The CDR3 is CASTTSGRVNHEQYF. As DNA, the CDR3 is TGTGCCAGCACCACTAGCGGCAGGGTGAACCACGAGCAGTACTTC.

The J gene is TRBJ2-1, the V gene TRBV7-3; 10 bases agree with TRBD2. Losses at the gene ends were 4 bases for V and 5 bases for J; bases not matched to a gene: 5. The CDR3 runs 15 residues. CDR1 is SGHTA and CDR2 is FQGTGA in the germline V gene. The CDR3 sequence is CASSSSGGADNEQFF. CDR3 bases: TGTGCCAGCAGCTCCAGCGGGGGGGCGGACAATGAGCAGTTCTTC.

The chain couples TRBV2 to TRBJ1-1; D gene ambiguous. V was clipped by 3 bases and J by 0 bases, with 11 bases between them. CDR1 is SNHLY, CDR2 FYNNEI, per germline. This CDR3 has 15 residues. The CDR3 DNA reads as TGTGCCAGCAGTGACTCGAAAGCCTTGAACACTGAAGCTTTCTTT. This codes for CASSDSKALNTEAFF.

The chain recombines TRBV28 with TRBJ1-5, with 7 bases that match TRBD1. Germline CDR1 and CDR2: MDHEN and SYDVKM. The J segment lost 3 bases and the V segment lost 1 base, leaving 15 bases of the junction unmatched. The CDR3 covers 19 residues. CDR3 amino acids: CASSLSPPTGWDFNQPQHF. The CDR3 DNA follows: TGTGCCAGCAGTTTATCCCCCCCGACAGGGTGGGACTTCAATCAGCCCCAGCATTTT.

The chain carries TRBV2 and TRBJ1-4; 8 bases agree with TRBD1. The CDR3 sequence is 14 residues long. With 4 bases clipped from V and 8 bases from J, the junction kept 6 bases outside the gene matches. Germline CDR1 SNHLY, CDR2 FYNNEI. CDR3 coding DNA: TGTGCCAGCAGTGTGGACAGGGTGGAAGAAAAACTGTTTTTT. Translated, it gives CASSVDRVEEKLFF.

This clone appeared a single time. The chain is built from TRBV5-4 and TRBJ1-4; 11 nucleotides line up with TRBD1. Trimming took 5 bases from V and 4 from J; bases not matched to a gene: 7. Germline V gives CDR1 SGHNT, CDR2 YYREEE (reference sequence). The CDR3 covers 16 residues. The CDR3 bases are TGTGCCAGCAGACGGACAGGGGGCGTCGATAATGAAAAACTGTTTTTT. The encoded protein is CASRRTGGVDNEKLFF.

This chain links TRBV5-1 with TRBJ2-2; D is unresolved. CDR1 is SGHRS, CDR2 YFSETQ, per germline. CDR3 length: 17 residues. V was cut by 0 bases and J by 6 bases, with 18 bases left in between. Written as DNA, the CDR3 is TGCGCCAGCAGCTTGGCTGGGCAGGCCCTCCCTCCCGGGGAGCTGTTTTTT. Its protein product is CASSLAGQALPPGELFF.

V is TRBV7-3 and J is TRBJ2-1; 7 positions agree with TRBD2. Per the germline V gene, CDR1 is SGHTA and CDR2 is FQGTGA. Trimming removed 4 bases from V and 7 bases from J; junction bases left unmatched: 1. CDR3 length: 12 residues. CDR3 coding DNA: TGTGCCAGCAGCTCCGGGGGGAATGAGCAGTTCTTC. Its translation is CASSSGGNEQFF.

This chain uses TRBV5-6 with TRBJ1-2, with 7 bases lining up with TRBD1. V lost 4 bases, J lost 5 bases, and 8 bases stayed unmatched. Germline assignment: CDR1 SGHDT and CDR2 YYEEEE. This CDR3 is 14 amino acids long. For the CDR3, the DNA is TGTGCCAGCAGCCCACAGGGACAGCTTTATGGCTACACCTTC. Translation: CASSPQGQLYGYTF.

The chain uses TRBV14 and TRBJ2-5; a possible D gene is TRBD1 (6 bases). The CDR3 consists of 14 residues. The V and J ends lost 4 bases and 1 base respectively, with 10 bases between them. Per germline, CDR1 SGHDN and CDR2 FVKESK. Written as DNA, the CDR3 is TGTGCCAGCAGCCCCCGAGGGGGCCAAGAGACCCAGTACTTC. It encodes CASSPRGGQETQYF.

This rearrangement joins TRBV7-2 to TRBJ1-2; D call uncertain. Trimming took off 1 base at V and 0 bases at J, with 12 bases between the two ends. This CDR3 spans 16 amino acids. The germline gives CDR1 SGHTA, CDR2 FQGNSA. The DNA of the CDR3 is TGTGCCAGCAGCTTAGATCCGCCGCGAGCTAACTATGGCTACACCTTC. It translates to CASSLDPPRANYGYTF.

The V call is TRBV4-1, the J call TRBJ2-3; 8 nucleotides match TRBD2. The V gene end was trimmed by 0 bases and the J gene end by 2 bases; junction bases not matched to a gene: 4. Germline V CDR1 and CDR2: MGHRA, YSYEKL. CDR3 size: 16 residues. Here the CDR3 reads CASSQEAGVDTDTQYF. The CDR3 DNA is TGCGCCAGCAGCCAAGAAGCGGGGGTCGACACAGATACGCAGTATTTT.

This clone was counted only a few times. CDR3 region: CASRSDRVGNQPQHF. The CDR3 nucleotides read TGTGCCAGTAGATCCGACAGGGTCGGCAATCAGCCCCAGCATTTT. The V and J genes are TRBV19 and TRBJ1-5; TRBD1 matches at 7 bases. The germline CDR1 and CDR2 sequences are LNHDA and SQIVND (reference sequence). This CDR3 has 15 residues. V dropped 6 bases and J dropped 2; count of bases not matched to a gene: 7.

In DNA form, the CDR3 reads TGTGCTACAGGACAGGGGCTTGTAAAGAAGTACTTC. It yields the protein CATGQGLVKKYF. This chain uses TRBV27 with TRBJ2-7, with TRBD1 identical over 9 bases. The CDR3 covers 12 residues. Germline V gene data show CDR1 as MNHEY and CDR2 as SMNVEV (reference sequence).

The CDR3 spells CASSPSLAKNIQYF. The CDR3 nucleotides are TGTGCCAGCAGCCCGAGCTTAGCCAAAAACATTCAGTACTTC. This chain links TRBV7-9 with TRBJ2-4, with D uncertain. The CDR3 consists of 14 residues. Trimming pared 5 bases from V and 0 bases from J, leaving 8 bases between. From germline, CDR1 is SEHNR and CDR2 FQNEAQ (reference sequence).

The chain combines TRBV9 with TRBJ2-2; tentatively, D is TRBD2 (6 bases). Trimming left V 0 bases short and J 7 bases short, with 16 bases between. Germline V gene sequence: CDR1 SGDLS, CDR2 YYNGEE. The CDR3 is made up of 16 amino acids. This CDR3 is CASSVDSGSRIGELFF. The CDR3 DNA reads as TGTGCCAGCAGCGTAGACAGCGGGTCCCGGATCGGGGAGCTGTTTTTT.

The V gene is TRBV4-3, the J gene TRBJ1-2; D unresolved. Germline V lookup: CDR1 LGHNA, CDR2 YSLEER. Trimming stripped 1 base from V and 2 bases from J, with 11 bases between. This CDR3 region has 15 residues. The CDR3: CASSQGRGLNYGYTF. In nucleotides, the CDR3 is TGCGCCAGCAGCCAAGGTAGAGGCCTGAACTATGGCTACACCTTC.

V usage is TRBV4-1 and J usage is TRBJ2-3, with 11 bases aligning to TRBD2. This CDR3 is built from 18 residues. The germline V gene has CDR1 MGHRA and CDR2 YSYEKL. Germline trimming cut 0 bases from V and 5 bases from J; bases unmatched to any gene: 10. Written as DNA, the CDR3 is TGCGCCAGCAGCCAAGATAGTGGAGTAGCGGGGGGGCGAGATACGCAGTATTTT. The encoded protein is CASSQDSGVAGGRDTQYF.

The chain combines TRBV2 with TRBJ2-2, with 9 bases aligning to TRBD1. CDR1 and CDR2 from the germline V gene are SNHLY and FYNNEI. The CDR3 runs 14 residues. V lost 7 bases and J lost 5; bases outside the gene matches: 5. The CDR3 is CASNRDRDTGELFF. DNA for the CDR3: TGTGCCAGCAATAGGGACAGGGATACCGGGGAGCTGTTTTTT.

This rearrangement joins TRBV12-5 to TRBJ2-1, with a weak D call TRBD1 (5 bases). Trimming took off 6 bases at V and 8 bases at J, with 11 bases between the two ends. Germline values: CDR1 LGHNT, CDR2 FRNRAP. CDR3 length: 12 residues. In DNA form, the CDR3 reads TGTGCTAGTGGCCCCGACAGCGATGAGCAGTTCTTC. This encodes CASGPDSDEQFF.

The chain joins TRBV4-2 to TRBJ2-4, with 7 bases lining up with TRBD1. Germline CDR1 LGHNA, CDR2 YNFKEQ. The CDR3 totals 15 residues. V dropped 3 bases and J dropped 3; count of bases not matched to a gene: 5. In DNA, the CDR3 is TGTGCCAGCAGCCAGACAGGGATCGACAAAAACATTCAGTACTTC. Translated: CASSQTGIDKNIQYF.

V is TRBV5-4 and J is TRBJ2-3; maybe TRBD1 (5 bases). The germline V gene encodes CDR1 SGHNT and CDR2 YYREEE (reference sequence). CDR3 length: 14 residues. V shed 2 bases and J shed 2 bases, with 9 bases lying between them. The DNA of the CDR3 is TGTGCCAGCAGCTTCCGGACAATCACAGATACGCAGTATTTT. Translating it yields CASSFRTITDTQYF.

This chain's CDR3 is CASSLSTGVGYNEQFF. The CDR3, as DNA: TGTGCCAGCAGTTTATCGACAGGGGTGGGCTACAATGAGCAGTTCTTC. V and J are TRBV27 and TRBJ2-1; 8 bases fit TRBD1. V trimming: 0 bases; J trimming: 3 bases; junction bases outside the gene matches: 4. The CDR3 has 16 residues. Germline CDR1 MNHEY, CDR2 SMNVEV (reference sequence).

The DNA for the CDR3 is TGTGCCTGGGCCCCACTTAACACTGAAGCTTTCTTT. This translates into CAWAPLNTEAFF. This chain links TRBV30 with TRBJ1-1; no clear D. The ends were cut back, 5 bases at V and 2 bases at J, with 9 bases in the middle. The CDR3 has 12 residues. In germline, CDR1 is GTSNPN, CDR2 SVGIG (reference sequence).

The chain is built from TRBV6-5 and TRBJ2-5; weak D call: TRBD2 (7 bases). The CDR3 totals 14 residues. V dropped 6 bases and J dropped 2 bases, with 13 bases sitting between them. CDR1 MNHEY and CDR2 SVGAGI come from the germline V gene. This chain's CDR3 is CASRGGGFQETQYF. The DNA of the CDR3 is TGTGCCAGCAGAGGGGGGGGTTTTCAAGAGACCCAGTACTTC.

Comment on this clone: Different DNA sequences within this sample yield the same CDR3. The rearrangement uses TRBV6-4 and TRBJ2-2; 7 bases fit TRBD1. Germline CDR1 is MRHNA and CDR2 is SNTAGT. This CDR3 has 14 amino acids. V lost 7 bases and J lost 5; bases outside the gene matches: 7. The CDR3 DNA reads TGTGCCAGCAAGCCGGGGACAGATACCGGGGAGCTGTTTTTT. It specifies CASKPGTDTGELFF.

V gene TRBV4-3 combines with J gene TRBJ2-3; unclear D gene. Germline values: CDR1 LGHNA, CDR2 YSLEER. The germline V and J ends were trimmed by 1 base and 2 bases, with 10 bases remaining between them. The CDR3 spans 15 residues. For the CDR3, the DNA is TGCGCCAGCAGCCAAGGGGTGGGCTTCACAGATACGCAGTATTTT. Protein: CASSQGVGFTDTQYF.